This T cell receptor (beta chain) came from a study of cytomegalovirus exposure and HLA in healthy donors. Study at large: Early released data had tens of millions of unique TCRs, all coming from HLA-typed donors.

The CDR3 contains 14 residues. Germline CDR1 and CDR2: LNHNV and YYDKDF (reference sequence). The junction had 7 bases not matched to a gene; V was cut back by 9 bases and J by 6 bases. PCR was performed using 60 Vbeta and 13 Jbeta primers. Some clones are missing from TCRdb's copy, which holds only in-frame ones; the method was immunoSEQ multiplex PCR. Of some 100,000 clones listed, about 79% are singletons. The chain has TRBV15 and TRBJ2-3, with 12 positions matching TRBD1. The TCR sequence derives from a woman aged 18-29 years in good health and CMV-seronegative. Sequences were obtained from PBMCs. The CDR3 is CATNRDRGLDTQYF. The CDR3 DNA follows: TGTGCCACTAACCGGGACAGGGGGCTTGATACGCAGTATTTT.